The 25 T cell receptor beta chains reported below all come from one sample, sequenced in a study of T cell responses to AZD1222 COVID-19 vaccine. The assay was immunoSEQ multiplex PCR, and TCRdb's table has in-frame clones only and misses some. The sample lists 100,000 to 150,000 clones, less than 95% occurring once. The material was peripheral blood, obtained on day 0 of AZD1222 vaccination. The receptors derive from an adult in good health.

This clone has more than one count but fewer than ten. This chain uses TRBV12-2 with TRBJ2-7; the DNA was not used to check the table's D call, TRBD1. TRBV12-2 is given as a pseudogene. The CDR3 covers 15 residues. The CDR3 loop reads CASRLTGTFLYEQYF. The CDR3 nucleotides read TGTGCAAGTCGCTTGACCGGGACATTTCTCTACGAGCAGTACTTC.

J is TRBJ1-2 and V is TRBV27; 11 nucleotides agree with TRBD1. CDR1 is MNHEY and CDR2 is SMNVEV in the germline V gene (reference sequence). V was clipped by 6 bases and J by 2 bases; unmatched bases: 2. This CDR3 is 14 amino acids long. DNA of the CDR3: TGTGCCAGCAGACGGACAGGGGGCAACTATGGCTACACCTTC. Residues: CASRRTGGNYGYTF.

The chain is built from TRBV5-1 and TRBJ2-2; 15 nucleotides agree with TRBD2. There are 16 residues in the CDR3. Losses at the gene ends were 4 bases for V and 6 bases for J; bases not matched to a gene: 4. Germline V gene lookup returns CDR1 SGHRS and CDR2 YFSETQ. CDR3 loop: CASSPGLAGGPGELFF. The CDR3 DNA is TGCGCCAGCAGCCCTGGACTAGCGGGGGGGCCCGGGGAGCTGTTTTTT.

The chain links TRBV5-4 to TRBJ1-5; the D gene is possibly TRBD1 (6 bases). CDR1 is SGHNT and CDR2 is YYREEE in the germline V gene (reference sequence). Trimming took 4 bases from V and 4 from J, leaving 12 bases between them. The CDR3 has 14 residues. This CDR3 reads CASSQEGHNQPQHF. The CDR3 DNA sequence: TGTGCCAGCAGCCAGGAGGGACATAATCAGCCCCAGCATTTT. Filled out from reference TRBV5-4 and TRBJ1-5, the complete variable domain reads ETGVTQSPTHLIKTRGQQVTLRCSSQSGHNTVSWYQQALGQGPQFIFQYYREEENGRGNFPPRFSGLQFPNYSSELNVNALELDDSALYLCASSQEGHNQPQHFGDGTRLSIL.

This clone was recorded only once. The rearrangement uses TRBV5-1 and TRBJ2-7, with 10 bases lining up with TRBD2. The CDR3 is 15 residues long. Trimming removed 0 bases from V and 2 bases from J; junction bases left unmatched: 2. Germline CDR1 is SGHRS and CDR2 is YFSETQ. CDR3 residues: CASSLVGLAAYEQYF. The CDR3 nucleotides are TGCGCCAGCAGCTTGGTCGGACTAGCGGCCTACGAGCAGTACTTC.

The CDR3 sequence: CASRFQVRAVEKLFF. The CDR3 nucleotides read TGTGCAAGTCGCTTCCAAGTTCGCGCGGTTGAAAAACTGTTTTTT. The chain combines TRBV12-2 with TRBJ1-4. TRBV12-2 is shown as a pseudogene. CDR3 length equals 15 residues.

The V call is TRBV28, the J call TRBJ1-5; no firm D call. This CDR3 has 14 residues. In germline, CDR1 is MDHEN, CDR2 SYDVKM. Trimming stripped 8 bases from V and 0 bases from J, with 11 bases between. Written as DNA, the CDR3 is TGTGCCAGCGCGCCACAATATAGCAATCAGCCCCAGCATTTT. Protein product: CASAPQYSNQPQHF.

This chain links TRBV2 with TRBJ2-7, with D unclear. The CDR3 is 12 residues long. In germline, CDR1 is SNHLY, CDR2 FYNNEI. Trimming pared 6 bases from V and 4 bases from J, leaving 10 bases between. This chain's CDR3 is CASRESGYEQYF. CDR3 DNA sequence: TGTGCCAGCAGAGAAAGTGGATACGAGCAGTACTTC. Variable domain in full (rest from reference TRBV2 and TRBJ2-7): EPEVTQTPSHQVTQMGQEVILRCVPISNHLYFYWYRQILGQKVEFLVSFYNNEISEKSEIFDDQFSVERPDGSNFTLKIRSTKLEDSAMYFCASRESGYEQYFGPGTRLTVT.

This chain joins TRBV24-1 and TRBJ2-2, with 8 nucleotides matching TRBD1. CDR3 length equals 17 residues. With V trimmed by 1 base and J by 8 bases, 11 bases remained unmatched. Per germline, CDR1 KGHDR and CDR2 SFDVKD. CDR3 bases: TGTGCCACCAGTGATTTAGGGTCCGACAGGGGCCGGGGGGAGCTGTTTTTT. Translated: CATSDLGSDRGRGELFF.

V and J are TRBV4-2 and TRBJ2-4; D is tentatively TRBD1 or TRBD2 (6 bases each). Per germline, CDR1 LGHNA and CDR2 YNFKEQ. Between the trimmed V and J ends, which lost 8 bases and 3 bases, there was a span of 11 bases. This CDR3 spans 13 amino acids. In nucleotides, the CDR3 is TGTGCCAGCGGAGGGGACAACAAAAACATTCAGTACTTC. Translating it yields CASGGDNKNIQYF.

V usage is TRBV18 and J usage is TRBJ1-1; 7 nucleotides align to TRBD1. CDR3 size: 15 residues. V dropped 1 base and J dropped 6; count of bases not matched to a gene: 8. Germline CDR1 reads KGHSH; CDR2 reads LQKENI. The CDR3 region is CASSPQAGGRAEAFF. In nucleotides, the CDR3 is TGTGCCAGCTCACCACAGGCAGGGGGACGGGCTGAAGCTTTCTTT.

This clone occurred once. This chain uses TRBV19 with TRBJ1-1, with 7 bases fitting TRBD1. Germline assignment: CDR1 LNHDA and CDR2 SQIVND (reference sequence). V was pared by 5 bases and J by 4 bases, with 7 bases of the junction left unmatched. The CDR3 covers 14 residues. The CDR3 sequence: CASSARQGFTEAFF. For the CDR3, the DNA is TGTGCCAGTAGTGCACGACAGGGCTTCACTGAAGCTTTCTTT.

This clone was seen more than once but under ten times. The chain combines TRBV19 with TRBJ1-1; D perhaps matches TRBD1 (5 bases). Trimming removed 3 bases from V and 3 bases from J, with 17 bases in between. The CDR3 covers 16 residues. CDR1 and CDR2 from the germline V gene are LNHDA and SQIVND (reference sequence). The DNA for the CDR3 is TGTGCCAGTAGTATCCGACAGCAGGTGGAGGACACTGAAGCTTTCTTT. It is translated as CASSIRQQVEDTEAFF.

The chain uses TRBV6-4 and TRBJ1-1, with 10 positions matching TRBD1. The V gene's germline CDR1 is MRHNA and CDR2 SNTAGT. The trim removed 5 bases at V and 2 bases at J, leaving 2 bases unmatched. CDR3 size: 14 residues. DNA for the CDR3: TGTGCCAGCAGTCCGACAGGGGGCAACACTGAAGCTTTCTTT. This encodes CASSPTGGNTEAFF.

The chain couples TRBV5-4 to TRBJ2-5; TRBD2 matches 11 bases. CDR1 and CDR2 from the germline V gene are SGHNT and YYREEE (reference sequence). Trimming took 1 base from V and 4 from J; bases not matched to a gene: 6. This CDR3 has 16 amino acids. CDR3 amino acids: CASSLISGLAAETQYF. The CDR3 DNA sequence: TGTGCCAGCAGCTTGATTTCGGGACTAGCGGCAGAGACCCAGTACTTC.

The chain is built from TRBV28 and TRBJ1-2; D gene unclear. The CDR3 is made up of 15 amino acids. Trimming shortened V by 3 bases and J by 4 bases, and 15 bases separated the two germline ends. In germline, CDR1 is MDHEN, CDR2 SYDVKM. CDR3 nucleotides: TGTGCCAGCAGTTTCGGGTCAGGATCTTTCTATGGCTACACCTTC. It is translated as CASSFGSGSFYGYTF.

This clone was recorded once. The V and J genes are TRBV14 and TRBJ1-1; D call uncertain. The germline V and J ends were trimmed by 4 bases and 2 bases, with 11 bases remaining between them. Germline V lookup: CDR1 SGHDN, CDR2 FVKESK. The CDR3 sequence is 14 residues long. The DNA for the CDR3 is TGTGCCAGCAGCCTAAATGAGTTCAACACTGAAGCTTTCTTT. Translated: CASSLNEFNTEAFF.

The chain combines TRBV7-2 with TRBJ2-2; TRBD2 matches at 12 bases. Germline trimming cut 5 bases from V and 0 bases from J; bases unmatched to any gene: 1. The CDR3 extends over 16 amino acids. The germline gives CDR1 SGHTA, CDR2 FQGNSA. CDR3 amino acids: CASSPSGGANTGELFF. The CDR3 region has the DNA TGTGCCAGCAGCCCTAGCGGGGGGGCGAACACCGGGGAGCTGTTTTTT.

The V call is TRBV2, the J call TRBJ2-2, with TRBD1 matching 7 bases. Germline V gives CDR1 SNHLY, CDR2 FYNNEI. CDR3 length: 13 amino acids. CDR3 DNA: TGTGTCGCACAGGGGCTGCCCACCGGGGAGCTGTTTTTT. Encoded protein: CVAQGLPTGELFF.

The chain employs TRBV7-9 and TRBJ2-3; D is ambiguous. The V end lost 5 bases, the J end lost 0 bases, and 18 bases lay between the germline ends. From germline, CDR1 is SEHNR and CDR2 FQNEAQ (reference sequence). This CDR3 region has 17 residues. The CDR3 bases are TGTGCCAGCAGCGCAATGTCGCCAGGCGAAAGCACAGATACGCAGTATTTT. Translation: CASSAMSPGESTDTQYF.

The chain links TRBV9 to TRBJ1-2, with 8 bases aligning to TRBD1. The CDR3 extends over 14 amino acids. Trimming at V came to 3 bases and at J to 2 bases, leaving 3 bases not matched to a gene. The germline V gene encodes CDR1 SGDLS and CDR2 YYNGEE. As DNA, the CDR3 is TGTGCCAGCAGCGGGACAGGGTCGAACTATGGCTACACCTTC. The encoded protein is CASSGTGSNYGYTF.

The rearrangement joins TRBV6-1 to TRBJ1-4, with D perhaps TRBD1 (5 bases). V lost 4 bases and J 0 bases, leaving 15 bases between the germline ends. Germline-derived CDR1 and CDR2 are MNHNS and SASEGT. The length of the CDR3 is 17 residues. The CDR3 sequence is CASSARPTQATNEKLFF. The CDR3 nucleotides read TGTGCCAGCAGTGCCAGACCGACACAGGCAACTAATGAAAAACTGTTTTTT.

V and J are TRBV5-1 and TRBJ2-7, with D tentatively TRBD2 (6 bases). The CDR3 runs to 15 residues. Trimming took 3 bases from V and 3 from J, leaving 16 bases between them. Germline CDR1 reads SGHRS; CDR2 reads YFSETQ. The chain's CDR3 is CASSSTPGLLYEQYF. The CDR3 DNA is TGCGCCAGCAGCTCCACTCCGGGACTCCTCTACGAGCAGTACTTC.

CDR3 nucleotide sequence: TGTGCCAGCAGCAGGCAGATTAACTATGGCTACACCTTC. Residues: CASSRQINYGYTF. The chain combines TRBV2 with TRBJ1-2, with unresolved D. CDR1 and CDR2 (germline): SNHLY, FYNNEI. The CDR3 has 13 amino acids. Trimming stripped 6 bases from V and 1 base from J, with 9 bases between.

The V call is TRBV6-6, the J call TRBJ2-5, with D possibly called TRBD1 or TRBD2 (5 bases each). Between the trimmed V and J ends, which lost 11 bases and 1 base, there was a span of 14 bases. Looked up from germline, CDR1 is MNHNY and CDR2 is SVGAGI (reference sequence). The CDR3 consists of 13 residues. The CDR3 sequence is CACSGRAQETQYF. CDR3 in DNA: TGTGCCTGCTCGGGGCGCGCCCAAGAGACCCAGTACTTC.